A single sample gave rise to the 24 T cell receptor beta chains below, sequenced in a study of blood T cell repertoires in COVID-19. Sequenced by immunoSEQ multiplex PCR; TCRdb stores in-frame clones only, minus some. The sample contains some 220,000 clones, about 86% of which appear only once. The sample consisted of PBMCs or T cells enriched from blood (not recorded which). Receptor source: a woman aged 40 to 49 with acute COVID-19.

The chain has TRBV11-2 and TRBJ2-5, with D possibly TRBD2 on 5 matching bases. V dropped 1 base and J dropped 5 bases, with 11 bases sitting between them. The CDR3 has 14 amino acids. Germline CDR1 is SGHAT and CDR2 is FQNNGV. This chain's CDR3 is CASSLGGFEETQYF. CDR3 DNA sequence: TGTGCCAGCAGCTTAGGAGGGTTTGAGGAGACCCAGTACTTC.

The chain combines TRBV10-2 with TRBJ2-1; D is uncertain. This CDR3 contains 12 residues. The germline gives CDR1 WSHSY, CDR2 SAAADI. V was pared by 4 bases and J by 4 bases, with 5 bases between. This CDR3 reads CASSVGYNEQFF. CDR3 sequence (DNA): TGCGCCAGCAGTGTCGGTTACAATGAGCAGTTCTTC.

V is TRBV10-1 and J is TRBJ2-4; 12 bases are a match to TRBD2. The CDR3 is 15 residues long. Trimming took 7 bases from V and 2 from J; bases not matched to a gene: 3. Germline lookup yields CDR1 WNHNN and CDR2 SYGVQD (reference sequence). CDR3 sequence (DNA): TGCGCCAGCAATAGGACTAGCGGGACCAAAAACATTCAGTACTTC. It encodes CASNRTSGTKNIQYF.

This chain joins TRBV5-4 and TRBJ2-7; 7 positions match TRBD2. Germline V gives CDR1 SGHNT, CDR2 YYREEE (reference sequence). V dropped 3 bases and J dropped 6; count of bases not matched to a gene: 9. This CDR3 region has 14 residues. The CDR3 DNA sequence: TGTGCCAGCAGCTCCGGGACTATCGGGCTCGAGCAGTACTTC. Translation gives CASSSGTIGLEQYF. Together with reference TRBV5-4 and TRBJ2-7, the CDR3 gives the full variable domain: ETGVTQSPTHLIKTRGQQVTLRCSSQSGHNTVSWYQQALGQGPQFIFQYYREEENGRGNFPPRFSGLQFPNYSSELNVNALELDDSALYLCASSSGTIGLEQYFGPGTRLTVT.

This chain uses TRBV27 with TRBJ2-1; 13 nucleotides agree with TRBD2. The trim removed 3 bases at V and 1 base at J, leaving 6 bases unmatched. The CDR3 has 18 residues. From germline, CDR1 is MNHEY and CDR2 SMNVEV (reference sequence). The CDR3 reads CASSLLLAGGPSYNEQFF. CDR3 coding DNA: TGTGCCAGCAGTTTGTTACTAGCGGGAGGGCCGTCCTACAATGAGCAGTTCTTC.

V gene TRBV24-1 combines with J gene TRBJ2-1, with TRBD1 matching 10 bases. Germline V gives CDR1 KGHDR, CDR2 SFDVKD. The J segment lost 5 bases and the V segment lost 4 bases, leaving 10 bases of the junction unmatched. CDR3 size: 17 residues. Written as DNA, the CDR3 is TGTGCCACCAGTGAGGAGCGACAGGGGGCGTTAAACAATGAGCAGTTCTTC. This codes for CATSEERQGALNNEQFF.

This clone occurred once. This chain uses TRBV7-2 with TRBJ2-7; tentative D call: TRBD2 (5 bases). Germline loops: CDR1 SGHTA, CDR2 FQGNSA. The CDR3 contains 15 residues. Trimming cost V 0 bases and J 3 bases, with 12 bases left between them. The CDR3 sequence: CASSLAVASSYEQYF. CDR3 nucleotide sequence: TGTGCCAGCAGCTTAGCCGTCGCTAGCAGCTACGAGCAGTACTTC.

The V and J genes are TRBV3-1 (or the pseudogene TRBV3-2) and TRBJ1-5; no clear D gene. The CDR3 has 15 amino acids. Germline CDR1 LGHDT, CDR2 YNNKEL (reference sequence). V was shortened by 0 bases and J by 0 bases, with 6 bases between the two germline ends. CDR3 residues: CASSQDAGSNQPQHF. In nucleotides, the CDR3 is TGTGCCAGCAGCCAAGATGCGGGTAGCAATCAGCCCCAGCATTTT.

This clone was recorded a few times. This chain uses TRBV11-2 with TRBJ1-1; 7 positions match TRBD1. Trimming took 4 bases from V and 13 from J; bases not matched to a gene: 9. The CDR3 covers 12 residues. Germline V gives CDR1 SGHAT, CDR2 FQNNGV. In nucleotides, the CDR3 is TGTGCCAGCAGCTACGACAGGGAGTCTGGTTTCTTT. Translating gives CASSYDRESGFF.

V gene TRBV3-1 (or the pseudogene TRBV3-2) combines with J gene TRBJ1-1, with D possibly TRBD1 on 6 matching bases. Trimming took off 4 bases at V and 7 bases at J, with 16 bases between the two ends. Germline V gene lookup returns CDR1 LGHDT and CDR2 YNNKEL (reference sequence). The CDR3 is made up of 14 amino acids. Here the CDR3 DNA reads TGTGCCAGCAGCCTCGGACAGAGGCTGAGTGAAGCTTTCTTT. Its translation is CASSLGQRLSEAFF.

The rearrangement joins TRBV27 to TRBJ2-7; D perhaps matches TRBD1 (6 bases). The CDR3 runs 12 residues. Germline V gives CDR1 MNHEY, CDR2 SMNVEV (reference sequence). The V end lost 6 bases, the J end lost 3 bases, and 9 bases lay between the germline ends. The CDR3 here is CASSLTGYEQYF. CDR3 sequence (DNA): TGTGCCAGCAGCTTGACAGGCTACGAGCAGTACTTC.

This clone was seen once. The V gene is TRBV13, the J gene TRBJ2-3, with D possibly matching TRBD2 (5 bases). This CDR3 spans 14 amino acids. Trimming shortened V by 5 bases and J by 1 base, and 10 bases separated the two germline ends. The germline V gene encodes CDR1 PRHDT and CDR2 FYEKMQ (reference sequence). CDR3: CASSPGLRTDTQYF. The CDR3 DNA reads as TGTGCCAGCAGCCCTGGACTCCGCACAGATACGCAGTATTTT.

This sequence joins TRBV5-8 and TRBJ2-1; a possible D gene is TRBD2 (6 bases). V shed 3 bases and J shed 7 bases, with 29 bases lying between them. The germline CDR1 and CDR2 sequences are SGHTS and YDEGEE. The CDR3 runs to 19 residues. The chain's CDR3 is CASSSTLERGLLKGNEQFF. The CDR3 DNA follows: TGTGCCAGCAGCTCAACGCTGGAGAGGGGACTTCTCAAAGGGAATGAGCAGTTCTTC.

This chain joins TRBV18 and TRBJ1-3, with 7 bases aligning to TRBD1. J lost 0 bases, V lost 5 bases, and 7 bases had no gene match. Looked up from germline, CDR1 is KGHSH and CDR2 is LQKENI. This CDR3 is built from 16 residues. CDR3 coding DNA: TGTGCCAGCTCATCGGGACAGATCATCTCTGGAAACACCATATATTTT. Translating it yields CASSSGQIISGNTIYF.

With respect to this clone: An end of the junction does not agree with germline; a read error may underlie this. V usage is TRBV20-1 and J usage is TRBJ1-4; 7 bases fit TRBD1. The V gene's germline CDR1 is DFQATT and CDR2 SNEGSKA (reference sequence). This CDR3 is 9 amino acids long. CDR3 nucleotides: TGCAGTGCTCAGACAGGGCCCAAATTT. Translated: CSAQTGPKF.

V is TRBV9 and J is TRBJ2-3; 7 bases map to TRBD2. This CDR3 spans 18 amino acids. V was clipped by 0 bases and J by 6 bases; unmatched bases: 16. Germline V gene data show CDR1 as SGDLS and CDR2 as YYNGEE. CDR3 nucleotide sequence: TGTGCCAGCAGCGTAGGCCCGGGGCAAAGCGAGGGAGGGGATACGCAGTATTTT. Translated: CASSVGPGQSEGGDTQYF.

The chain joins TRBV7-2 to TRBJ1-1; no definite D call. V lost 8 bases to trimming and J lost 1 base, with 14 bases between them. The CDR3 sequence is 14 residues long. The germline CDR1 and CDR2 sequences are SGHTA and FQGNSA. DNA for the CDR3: TGTGCCAGCTCCAATCCTATGTGGAACACTGAAGCTTTCTTT. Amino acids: CASSNPMWNTEAFF.

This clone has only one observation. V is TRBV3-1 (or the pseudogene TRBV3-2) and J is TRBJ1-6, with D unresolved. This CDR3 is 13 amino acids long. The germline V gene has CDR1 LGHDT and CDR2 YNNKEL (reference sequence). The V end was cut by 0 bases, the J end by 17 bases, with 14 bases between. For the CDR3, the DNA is TGTGCCAGCAGCCAAGATGCAGGTAAAAGGATCCACTTT. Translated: CASSQDAGKRIHF.

CDR3 amino acids: CASKSGGAVYSNQPQHF. CDR3 bases: TGTGCCAGCAAAAGCGGGGGCGCCGTATATAGCAATCAGCCCCAGCATTTT. V is TRBV27 and J is TRBJ1-5; D may be TRBD1 (6 bases). This CDR3 is 17 amino acids long. Deletions cut 7 bases from V and 0 bases from J, with 19 bases between. Germline-derived CDR1 and CDR2 are MNHEY and SMNVEV (reference sequence).

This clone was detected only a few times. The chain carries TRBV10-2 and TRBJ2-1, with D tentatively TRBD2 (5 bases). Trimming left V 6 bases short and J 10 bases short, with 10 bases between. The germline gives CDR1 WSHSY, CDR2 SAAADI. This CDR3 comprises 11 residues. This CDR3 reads CASREVQEQFF. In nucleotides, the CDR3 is TGCGCCAGCAGGGAGGTTCAAGAGCAGTTCTTC.

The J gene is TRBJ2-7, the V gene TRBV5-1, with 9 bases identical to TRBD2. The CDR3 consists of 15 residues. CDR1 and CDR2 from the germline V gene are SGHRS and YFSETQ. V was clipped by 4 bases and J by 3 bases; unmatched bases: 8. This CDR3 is CASSTGTSSYYEQYF. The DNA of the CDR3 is TGCGCCAGCAGCACCGGGACTAGCAGTTACTACGAGCAGTACTTC.

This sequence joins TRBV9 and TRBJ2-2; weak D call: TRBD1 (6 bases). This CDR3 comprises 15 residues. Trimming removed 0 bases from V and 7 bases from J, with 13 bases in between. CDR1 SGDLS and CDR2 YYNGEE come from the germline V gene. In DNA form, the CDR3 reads TGTGCCAGCAGCGTAGGTGGGGGCCTAAACGGGGAGCTGTTTTTT. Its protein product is CASSVGGGLNGELFF.

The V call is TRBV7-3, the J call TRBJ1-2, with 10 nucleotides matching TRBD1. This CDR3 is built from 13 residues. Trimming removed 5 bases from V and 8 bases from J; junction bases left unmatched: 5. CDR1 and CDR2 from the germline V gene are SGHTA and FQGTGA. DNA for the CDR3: TGTGCCAGCAGCACAGGGACAGGGGACGGCTACACCTTC. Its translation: CASSTGTGDGYTF.

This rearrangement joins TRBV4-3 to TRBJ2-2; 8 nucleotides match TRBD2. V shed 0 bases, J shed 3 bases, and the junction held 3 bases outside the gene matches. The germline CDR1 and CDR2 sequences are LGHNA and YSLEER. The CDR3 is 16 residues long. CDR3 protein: CASSQDRGGDTGELFF. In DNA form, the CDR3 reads TGCGCCAGCAGCCAAGACCGGGGGGGCGACACCGGGGAGCTGTTTTTT.